This T cell receptor (beta chain) was sequenced during a study of shared clonotypes between healthy human individuals. Study-level findings and limits: Naive subsets usually exceeded memory subsets in estimated richness.

For this clone: What it binds is not known.

Free of recent acute infections or vaccinations, the donors were healthy HIV-negative adults. CDR3 length: 13 residues. Germline CDR1 and CDR2: SNHLY and FYNNEI. Trimming stripped 8 bases from V and 5 bases from J, with 13 bases between. Running of the assay took place at deep level. Only in-frame clones appear in the TCRdb table, and some are missing; sequencing was by immunoSEQ multiplex PCR. This sample has 70,000 to 95,000 clones, with 60% to 65% found just once. V gene TRBV2 combines with J gene TRBJ2-1, with D tentatively TRBD2 (6 bases). Sequences were obtained from memory CD8+ T cells sorted from blood. Regarding subset: CD45RO+ cells pooled with CCR7-negative TemRA cells. This clonotype was sampled from a man between 25 and 39 years old in good health. Written as DNA, the CDR3 is TGTGCCAGCTACCGGGACTTAAACAATGAGCAGTTCTTC. Protein sequence: CASYRDLNNEQFF. The whole variable domain, filled in from reference TRBV2 and TRBJ2-1, reads EPEVTQTPSHQVTQMGQEVILRCVPISNHLYFYWYRQILGQKVEFLVSFYNNEISEKSEIFDDQFSVERPDGSNFTLKIRSTKLEDSAMYFCASYRDLNNEQFFGPGTRLTVL.